The 5 T cell receptor beta chains below all came from one sample that was sequenced in a study of blood T cells in healthy people across ages. A sample-barcoded 5' primer and a J-beta primer mix were used in a second PCR of roughly 7 to 11 cycles. Using its own MiXCR run on the 5' RACE reads, TCRdb lists one record per CDR3 protein. The sample yields 1.8 million or so distinct CDR3 sequences, about two fifths seen once. Material for sequencing was blood. The receptors come from a human donor in good health.

The chain is built from TRBV7-2 and TRBJ2-4; the D is unclear. Germline V gene data show CDR1 as SGHTA and CDR2 as FQGNSA. V was trimmed by 1 base and J by 1 base, leaving 8 bases between them. The CDR3 has 15 residues. The CDR3 DNA follows: TGTGCCAGCAGCTTAGATGGGTGGGCCAAAAACATTCAGTACTTC. Its protein product is CASSLDGWAKNIQYF.

This clonotype was detected a few times. The chain links TRBV24-1 to TRBJ2-7; TRBD1 aligns across 10 bases. Germline CDR1 is KGHDR and CDR2 is SFDVKD. This CDR3 is built from 16 residues. V lost 3 bases to trimming and J lost 5 bases; unmatched junction nucleotides: 9. The DNA for the CDR3 is TGTGCCACCAGTGATAGCACCGGGACAGGGGAGGACGAGCAGTACTTC. As protein: CATSDSTGTGEDEQYF.

This clonotype was observed a handful of times. The V gene is TRBV7-9, the J gene TRBJ2-5; maybe TRBD1 (6 bases). Per germline, CDR1 SEHNR and CDR2 FQNEAQ (reference sequence). V lost 6 bases and J 3 bases, leaving 20 bases between the germline ends. The length of the CDR3 is 16 residues. The CDR3 spells CASSQTPVGDKETQYF. The DNA for the CDR3 is TGTGCCAGCAGTCAAACCCCGGTGGGGGACAAAGAGACCCAGTACTTC.

The sample holds a few counts of this clonotype. V is TRBV9 and J is TRBJ1-2, with 8 bases aligning to TRBD1. CDR1 SGDLS and CDR2 YYNGEE come from the germline V gene. The CDR3 runs 15 residues. Unmatched junction bases numbered 6, after V lost 3 bases and J lost 2 bases. CDR3 coding DNA: TGTGCCAGCAGCGCGGGACAGGTTCAGAACTATGGCTACACCTTC. This gives the protein CASSAGQVQNYGYTF.

This chain links TRBV7-3 with TRBJ1-1; D remains unclear. CDR3 length equals 16 residues. From germline, CDR1 is SGHTA and CDR2 FQGTGA. The V and J ends lost 0 bases and 0 bases respectively, with 11 bases between them. The CDR3 region has the DNA TGTGCCAGCAGCTTAACAGGACGGTCGATGAACACTGAAGCTTTCTTT. Amino acid sequence: CASSLTGRSMNTEAFF.